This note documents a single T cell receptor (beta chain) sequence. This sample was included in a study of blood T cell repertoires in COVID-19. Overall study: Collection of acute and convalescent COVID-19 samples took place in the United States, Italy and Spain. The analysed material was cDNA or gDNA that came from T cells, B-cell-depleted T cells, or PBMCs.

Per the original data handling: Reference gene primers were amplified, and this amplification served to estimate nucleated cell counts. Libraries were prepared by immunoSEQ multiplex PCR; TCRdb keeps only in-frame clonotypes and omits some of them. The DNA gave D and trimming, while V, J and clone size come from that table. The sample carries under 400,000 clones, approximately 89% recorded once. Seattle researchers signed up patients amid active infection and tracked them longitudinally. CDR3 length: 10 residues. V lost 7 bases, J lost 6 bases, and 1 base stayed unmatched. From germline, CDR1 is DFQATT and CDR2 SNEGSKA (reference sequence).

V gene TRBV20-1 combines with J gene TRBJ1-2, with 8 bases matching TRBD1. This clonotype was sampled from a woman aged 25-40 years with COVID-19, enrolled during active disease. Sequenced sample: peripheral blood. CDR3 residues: CSGDRNGYTF. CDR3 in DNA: TGCAGTGGGGACAGGAATGGCTACACCTTC.